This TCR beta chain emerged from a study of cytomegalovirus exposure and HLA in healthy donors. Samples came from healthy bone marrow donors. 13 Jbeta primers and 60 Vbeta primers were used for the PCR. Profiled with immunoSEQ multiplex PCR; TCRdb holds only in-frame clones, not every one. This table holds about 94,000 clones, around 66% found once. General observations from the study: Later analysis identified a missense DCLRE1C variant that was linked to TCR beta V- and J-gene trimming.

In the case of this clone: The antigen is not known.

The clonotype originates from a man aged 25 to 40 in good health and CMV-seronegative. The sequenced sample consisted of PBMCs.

CDR3 in amino acids: CAWSGSRQATNEKLFF. The CDR3 DNA reads as TGTGCCTGGAGTGGCTCCCGACAGGCAACTAATGAAAAACTGTTTTTT. This sequence joins TRBV30 and TRBJ1-4; tentatively, D is TRBD1 (6 bases). The germline gives CDR1 GTSNPN, CDR2 SVGIG (reference sequence). The CDR3 consists of 16 residues. V was trimmed by 1 base and J by 0 bases, leaving 12 bases between them.